A selection of T cell receptor beta chains follows, all from one sample in a study of blood T cells in healthy people across ages. TCRdb redid the calling of the 5' RACE reads with MiXCR, one entry per CDR3 protein. Altogether about 730,000 distinct CDR3 sequences are present, about 42% being singletons, with the ten largest covering under 25%. The specimen was blood. The receptors come from a woman in her sixties or seventies in good health. Both conserved end residues are part of each CDR3. A D gene is named only where the DNA matches it firmly. Size tells how often a clone was seen (once, few, many) or the class of an expanded clone, and some rows leave it out.

NA	TRBJ2-1	NA	TRBV24-1	CATSDPDMGHEQFF	TGTGCCACCAGTGACCCTGATATGGGGCATGAGCAGTTCTTC
TRBD2	TRBJ2-1	few	TRBV20-1	CSASPTLAGAPYNEQFF	TGCAGTGCTAGCCCGACGCTAGCGGGGGCCCCCTACAATGAGCAGTTCTTC
TRBD2	TRBJ2-3	few	TRBV4-3	CASSRGLAGDTSTDTQYF	TGCGCCAGCAGCCGAGGACTAGCGGGAGACACTAGCACGGATACGCAGTATTTT
TRBD2	TRBJ2-1	NA	TRBV28	CASSPAVAGGHNEQFF	TGTGCCAGCAGTCCCGCGGTAGCGGGAGGTCACAATGAGCAGTTCTTC
TRBD1	TRBJ1-2	NA	TRBV10-3	CAISESPPGQGNYGYTF	TGTGCCATCAGTGAGAGCCCCCCGGGACAGGGAAACTATGGCTACACCTTC
NA	TRBJ2-7	few	TRBV11-2	CASSLGRSGTNYEQYF	TGTGCCAGCAGCTTAGGGCGGTCAGGGACCAACTACGAGCAGTACTTC
NA	TRBJ1-2	NA	TRBV5-1	CASSLGNPDNYGYTF	TGCGCCAGCAGCTTGGGAAATCCCGACAACTATGGCTACACCTTC
TRBD1	TRBJ2-1	NA	TRBV3-1	CASSQQIRDSYNEQFF	TGTGCCAGCAGCCAACAAATCCGGGACAGCTACAATGAGCAGTTCTTC
NA	TRBJ1-5	NA	TRBV6-1	CASQGGNQPQHF	TGTGCCAGTCAAGGAGGGAATCAGCCCCAGCATTTT
NA	TRBJ2-3	few	TRBV7-2	CASSRDGGDTPYF	TGTGCCAGCAGCCGGGATGGCGGAGATACGCCGTATTTT
NA	TRBJ2-3	NA	TRBV28	CASTLEGRTDTQYF	TGTGCCAGCACCCTAGAGGGACGGACAGATACGCAGTATTTT
TRBD1	TRBJ1-4	few	TRBV6-5	CASSYWGAGTAQGLFF	TGTGCCAGCAGTTACTGGGGAGCGGGGACAGCCCAGGGACTGTTTTTT
NA	TRBJ1-1	once	TRBV4-3	CASSQMRRGVTEAFF	TGCGCCAGCAGCCAAATGAGGCGAGGGGTAACTGAAGCTTTCTTT